A single sample is the source of the 13 T cell receptor beta chains below, sequenced in a study of kidney transplant recipient with SARS-CoV-2 infection. TCRdb reprocessed the reads via MiXCR and lists one record per CDR3 protein. The table lists fewer than 250,000 distinct CDR3 sequences, 29% of them singletons. The sample here was a blood sample, taken at baseline and on roughly day 120 from a kidney transplant recipient. The receptors derive from a male patient aged 25 to 39 who had COVID-19 and was a kidney transplant recipient. Some T cells here may be from the graft donor.

The chain is built from TRBV5-1 and TRBJ2-1; perhaps TRBD2 as D (5 bases). Deletions cut 10 bases from V and 4 bases from J, with 24 bases between. Germline loops: CDR1 SGHRS, CDR2 YFSETQ. The CDR3 consists of 16 residues. The CDR3 sequence: CAGIRRAGRGYNEQFF. DNA for the CDR3: TGCGCCGGCATCCGCCGGGCGGGTCGAGGGTACAATGAGCAGTTCTTC. Variable domain in full (rest from reference TRBV5-1 and TRBJ2-1): KAGVTQTPRYLIKTRGQQVTLSCSPISGHRSVSWYQQTPGQGLQFLFEYFSETQRNKGNFPGRFSGRQFSNSRSEMNVSTLELGDSALYLCAGIRRAGRGYNEQFFGPGTRLTVL.

This clonotype has a handful of counts. One junction end does not reproduce the germline sequence, and a read error may be involved. This chain connects TRBV11-3 to TRBJ1-2; unclear D gene. The CDR3 spans 17 residues. Germline assignment: CDR1 SGHNT and CDR2 YENEEA. The chain's CDR3 is CASSVENDLGKTYGYTF. The CDR3 DNA is TGTGCCAGCAGCGTAGAAAACGATCTCGGAAAGACCTATGGCTACACCTTC. Supplemented by reference TRBV11-3 and TRBJ1-2, the full variable domain reads EAGVVQSPRYKIIEKKQPVAFWCNPISGHNTLYWYLQNLGQGPELLIRYENEEAVDDSQLPKDRFSAERLKGVDSTLKIQPAELGDSAVYLCASSVENDLGKTYGYTFGSGTRLTVV.

The sample holds many counts of this clonotype. The genes are TRBV7-3 and TRBJ2-1, with D tentatively TRBD1 or TRBD2 (5 bases each). V was clipped by 4 bases and J by 1 base, with 11 bases between them. Germline V CDR1 and CDR2: SGHTA, FQGTGA. The CDR3 is 15 residues long. In DNA form, the CDR3 reads TGTGCCAGCAGCTATGGGGGTACATCCTACAATGAGCAGTTCTTC. It codes for CASSYGGTSYNEQFF.

This clonotype was seen only once. Since a much larger clone is just one base distant, this may be a read error. V and J are TRBV6-5 and TRBJ2-7; TRBD1 matches 7 bases. This CDR3 contains 15 residues. Germline V gene lookup returns CDR1 MNHEY and CDR2 SVGAGI. The CDR3 sequence is CAISELGDRPYEQYF. Here the CDR3 DNA reads TGTGCCATCAGTGAATTAGGGGACAGACCCTACGAGCAGTACTTC.

This clonotype was seen at least ten times. The V and J genes are TRBV6-4 and TRBJ2-7, with TRBD1 matching over 12 bases. Germline CDR1 is MRHNA and CDR2 is SNTAGT. The CDR3 consists of 17 residues. Trimming removed 5 bases from V and 4 bases from J; junction bases left unmatched: 12. CDR3 bases: TGTGCCAGCAGTCACCCCCGGGGACAGGGGGCGGGATACGAGCAGTACTTC. Translating gives CASSHPRGQGAGYEQYF.

This clonotype was seen a handful of times. This may arise from a read error, as a much more abundant clone is one base away. V and J are TRBV12-3 or TRBV12-4 and TRBJ1-2; perhaps TRBD1 as D (6 bases). The CDR3 runs 15 residues. For the CDR3, the DNA is TGTGTCAGCAGCGCCTCGCGGGGGCGCGACTATGGCTACACCTTC. Its protein is CVSSASRGRDYGYTF.

This clonotype came up many times. The chain uses TRBV12-3 or TRBV12-4 and TRBJ1-2; D is unresolved. The CDR3 extends over 17 amino acids. Trimming pared 5 bases from V and 4 bases from J, leaving 23 bases between. The CDR3 sequence: CASSMLTSFRKTYGYTF. The DNA of the CDR3 is TGTGCCAGCAGTATGTTAACCAGCTTCCGAAAGACCTATGGCTACACCTTC.

About this clonotype itself: A much larger clone lies one base from this, so it may be a read error. V is TRBV16 and J is TRBJ1-2; D not certain. Germline CDR1 KGHSY, CDR2 FQNENV. The CDR3 covers 17 residues. The CDR3 DNA follows: TGTACCAGCAGCGAAAGAGCGGTCGTTAGAAAGACCTATGGCTACACCTTC. Encoded protein: CTSSERAVVRKTYGYTF.

This clonotype came up a few times. This chain connects TRBV20-1 to TRBJ2-7; weak D call: TRBD1 (6 bases). This CDR3 has 15 amino acids. V lost 1 base and J 0 bases, leaving 13 bases between the germline ends. Germline loops: CDR1 DFQATT, CDR2 SNEGSKA (reference sequence). The CDR3: CSARGGSGASYEQYF. CDR3 DNA sequence: TGCAGTGCTAGAGGAGGGTCAGGGGCCTCCTACGAGCAGTACTTC.

To note about this clonotype: This may come from a read error, since a much larger clone is one base off. CDR3 in DNA: TGTGCCAGCAGCTCCGCAGATCGAGAGACCCAGTACTTC. This gives the protein CASSSADRETQYF. The V call is TRBV7-3, the J call TRBJ2-5; D is undetermined. CDR3 length: 13 amino acids. CDR1 SGHTA and CDR2 FQGTGA come from the germline V gene. V lost 4 bases to trimming and J lost 4 bases, with 10 bases between them.

This clonotype has a single count. A much larger clone sits a single nucleotide away, making a read error possible. V is TRBV6-6 and J is TRBJ2-2, with TRBD1 matching 8 bases. Trimming removed 6 bases from V and 1 base from J; junction bases left unmatched: 7. The CDR3 runs 16 residues. Germline assignment: CDR1 MNHNY and CDR2 SVGAGI (reference sequence). Written as DNA, the CDR3 is TGTGCCAGCAGCCCCGGACAGGGAGGGAACACCGGGGAGCTGTTTTTT. Translated: CASSPGQGGNTGELFF.

This clonotype was seen repeatedly, ten times or more. The CDR3 bases are TGCGCCAGCAGCCAAGATCCTGGAATCTCCGGAAACACCATATATTTT. Translated: CASSQDPGISGNTIYF. V and J are TRBV4-1 and TRBJ1-3; D is ambiguous. Germline V lookup: CDR1 MGHRA, CDR2 YSYEKL. Trimming left V 0 bases short and J 4 bases short, with 13 bases between. The CDR3 runs to 16 residues.

Ten or more counts support this clonotype. V gene TRBV10-1 combines with J gene TRBJ2-3; no reliable D call. There are 15 residues in the CDR3. V lost 0 bases, J lost 2 bases, and 9 bases lay in between. Germline values: CDR1 WNHNN, CDR2 SYGVQD (reference sequence). This CDR3 is CASSESMADTDTQYF. The CDR3, as DNA: TGCGCCAGCAGTGAGTCGATGGCCGACACAGATACGCAGTATTTT.